A selection of T cell receptor beta chains follows, all from one sample in a study of blood T cell repertoires in COVID-19. Sequencing was performed with immunoSEQ multiplex PCR; in TCRdb, only in-frame clones are kept and a portion is missing. The data show about 110,000 clones, 88% seen once. The sequenced material came from peripheral blood. Every receptor here comes from a man over 45 with active or convalescent COVID-19. CDR3s leave out the opening cysteine and the closing phenylalanine or tryptophan. Each record gives: V gene, D gene, clone size, J gene, CDR3 protein. The D gene is left open where the match is weak. Not all rows give a size; the values are once, few, many and, for expanded clones, a class.

TRBV6-5	NA	NA	TRBJ1-5	ASRRAGNQPQH
TRBV5-1	NA	NA	TRBJ1-1	ASSAGQRTDNTEAF
TRBV19	NA	NA	TRBJ2-7	ASSIDPAYEQY
TRBV19	NA	NA	TRBJ2-2	ASNGQGGNTGELF
TRBV28	TRBD1	once	TRBJ2-7	ASSLRTDRGNEQY
TRBV6-6	TRBD1	NA	TRBJ2-1	ASSGTGGEQF
TRBV19	TRBD2	NA	TRBJ2-3	ASSMSPGGGDTQY
TRBV11-2	NA	NA	TRBJ1-2	ASRQNPGYGYT
TRBV15	NA	NA	TRBJ2-5	ATSRGAGGIKGETQY
TRBV7-8	NA	NA	TRBJ2-2	ASIPSQYGELF
TRBV7-9	NA	NA	TRBJ1-5	ASSSPQGPQH
TRBV28	NA	NA	TRBJ2-1	ASSLSGGKNYNEQF
TRBV7-2	NA	NA	TRBJ1-3	ASSLSPLSGNTIY
TRBV19	NA	NA	TRBJ1-6	ASSEGRYNSPLH
TRBV12-3/TRBV12-4	NA	once	TRBJ1-2	ASRQGSWGYT
TRBV6-1	NA	NA	TRBJ2-4	ASSEAHRVRGY
TRBV28	TRBD1	NA	TRBJ1-2	ASSPPLDRGWDGYT
TRBV11-2	TRBD2	NA	TRBJ2-1	ASSLDRTGDLAGYNEQF
TRBV6-5	NA	NA	TRBJ1-2	ASSYSVPGSSYGYT
TRBV3-1/TRBV3-2	TRBD1	once	TRBJ1-2	ASSQDFRGDGYT
TRBV28	NA	NA	TRBJ2-3	ASSPPAVTDTQY
TRBV6-5	TRBD2	NA	TRBJ2-7	ASSYERTSAYEQY
TRBV7-8	NA	NA	TRBJ1-1	ASSLGTHEAF
TRBV6-5	NA	NA	TRBJ2-1	ASRYLDRSYNEQF
TRBV10-3	TRBD2	NA	TRBJ2-5	AIRPLAGEETQY
TRBV2	NA	NA	TRBJ2-1	ASLDSNEQF
TRBV2	TRBD1	NA	TRBJ2-2	ASSETGGGGELF
TRBV7-2	NA	NA	TRBJ1-2	ASSLGPGDYGYT
TRBV30	TRBD1	once	TRBJ1-5	AWAGDRGQPQH
TRBV6-2/TRBV6-3	TRBD2	once	TRBJ2-4	ASSLLAGEVKNIQY
TRBV14	NA	NA	TRBJ1-2	ASSQVETVGYT
TRBV27	NA	NA	TRBJ2-1	ASSRLPDNEQF
TRBV10-3	TRBD1	NA	TRBJ2-3	AIQPGQGSNTQY
TRBV10-3	NA	NA	TRBJ1-1	AISNSWRPQNTEAF
TRBV7-9	TRBD1	NA	TRBJ1-1	ASSSDRIITLSEAF
TRBV7-7	NA	once	TRBJ2-2	ASSSGRGTGELF
TRBV18	NA	NA	TRBJ1-1	ASSPPVNQRGSEAF
TRBV3-1/TRBV3-2	TRBD1	once	TRBJ1-5	ASSQKLTGGGQPQH
TRBV2	NA	NA	TRBJ2-7	ASSPGTHEQY
TRBV7-8	NA	NA	TRBJ1-5	ASSSQAGNQPQH
TRBV25-1	TRBD1	NA	TRBJ2-2	ASSDRQGAPGELF
TRBV18	NA	few	TRBJ2-5	ASSPEDTLY
TRBV24-1	TRBD1	NA	TRBJ2-5	ATSDVRTGSEETQY
TRBV21-1	NA	NA	TRBJ1-2	ASSKYRLSYGYT
TRBV27	TRBD1	once	TRBJ1-1	ASSLSDRGGTEAF
TRBV5-1	TRBD1	NA	TRBJ2-5	ASSGRDRGQETQY
TRBV5-1	TRBD1	NA	TRBJ1-4	ASSLRTGNNEKLF
TRBV7-2	NA	NA	TRBJ1-5	ASRLGQIYSNQPQH
TRBV28	NA	NA	TRBJ2-5	ASRNPRELQETQY
TRBV6-1	TRBD1	NA	TRBJ2-7	ASSEAPGQGADEQY
TRBV10-3	NA	NA	TRBJ1-1	AISTEGGNTEAF
TRBV28	NA	NA	TRBJ1-5	ASRPQANQPQH
TRBV21-1	NA	NA	TRBJ1-1	ASSKATRGGSTEAF
TRBV27	NA	NA	TRBJ1-6	ASSPDRGSPLH
TRBV6-5	NA	NA	TRBJ1-1	ASSYRRILNTEAF